The present entry profiles one T cell receptor beta chain with its context. Across under 25 US areas, participants ranged in age from about 18 to 100 years. Donors were grouped by their self-reported clinical history. Within 2 weeks before study entry, exposed participants met a COVID-19 case. This sample was taken from a study of blood T cell repertoires in COVID-19. About the study: Italy, Spain and the United States were the sources of the convalescent and acute COVID-19 samples.

Sequenced by immunoSEQ multiplex PCR; TCRdb stores in-frame clones only, minus some. The profile shows over 200,000 clones, around nine tenths of them singletons. This CDR3 comprises 16 residues. Trimming took 4 bases from V and 2 from J; bases not matched to a gene: 8. The clonotype was recovered from a woman in her twenties or thirties who had been exposed to COVID-19. The chain couples TRBV5-3 to TRBJ2-5, with TRBD2 identical over 10 bases. TRBV5-3 carries the ORF label, with uncertain function. Sequenced: PBMCs or T cells enriched from blood (not recorded which). CDR3 region: CARSPDLAGGQETQYF. The CDR3 DNA follows: TGTGCCAGAAGCCCGGATTTAGCGGGGGGACAAGAGACCCAGTACTTC.